The 9 T cell receptor beta chains given below trace back to one sample, sequenced in a study of T cells in Graves' hyperthyroidism and ophthalmopathy. Amplification yielded TCR beta CDR3 regions, with RNA transcripts as the source. In the first-round RT-PCR of the TCR CDR3, the HTBI primer set was used. TCRdb itself ran the multiplex PCR reads through MiXCR, one entry per CDR3 protein. Found here are some 550,000 distinct CDR3 sequences, less than 25% of them singletons; the top ten hold 26%. Specimen: blood. The receptors originated from a man younger than 35 with Graves' hyperthyroidism.

The CDR3 DNA reads as TGTGCCAGCAGCTTGGAACAGACAGGTCCCGGAAAAGCTTTCTTT. This gives the protein CASSLEQTGPGKAFF. The V call is TRBV11-2, the J call TRBJ1-1, with D maybe TRBD1 (6 bases). Trimming pared 3 bases from V and 9 bases from J, leaving 20 bases between. Per the germline V gene, CDR1 is SGHAT and CDR2 is FQNNGV. The CDR3 totals 15 residues. Looking up the rest from reference TRBV11-2 and TRBJ1-1 gives the full variable domain: EAGVAQSPRYKIIEKRQSVAFWCNPISGHATLYWYQQILGQGPKLLIQFQNNGVVDDSQLPKDRFSAERLKGVDSTLKIQPAKLEDSAVYLCASSLEQTGPGKAFFGQGTRLTVV.

The gene calls are TRBV6-9 and TRBJ2-7; 10 nucleotides match TRBD1. Trimming cost V 3 bases and J 4 bases; bases outside gene matches: 6. CDR1 MNHGY and CDR2 SVAAGI come from the germline V gene. The CDR3 runs 15 residues. This CDR3 reads CASSYPTGGRYEQYF. CDR3 coding DNA: TGTGCCAGCAGTTACCCGACAGGGGGCCGGTACGAGCAGTACTTC.

The V gene is TRBV13, the J gene TRBJ2-7; TRBD2 aligns across 8 bases. The CDR3 has 15 amino acids. V gave up 5 bases and J gave up 5 bases; unmatched junction bases: 11. Germline CDR1 reads PRHDT; CDR2 reads FYEKMQ (reference sequence). The CDR3 sequence: CASSQSGGALDEQYF. In nucleotides, the CDR3 is TGTGCCAGCAGCCAATCCGGGGGGGCCCTTGACGAGCAGTACTTC.

V usage is TRBV9 and J usage is TRBJ1-6, with D possibly TRBD1 on 5 matching bases. Looked up from germline, CDR1 is SGDLS and CDR2 is YYNGEE. Trimming stripped 4 bases from V and 8 bases from J, with 13 bases between. CDR3 length: 14 amino acids. The CDR3 protein is CASSPRWGDSPLHF. Written as DNA, the CDR3 is TGTGCCAGCAGCCCTCGGTGGGGGGATTCACCCCTCCACTTT.

This clonotype was picked up many times. V usage is TRBV15 and J usage is TRBJ2-5, with D maybe TRBD1 (6 bases). This CDR3 is built from 14 residues. Trimming left V 0 bases short and J 1 base short, with 6 bases between. In germline, CDR1 is LNHNV, CDR2 YYDKDF (reference sequence). In nucleotides, the CDR3 is TGTGCCACCAGCAGAGAGGACAGCCAAGAGACCCAGTACTTC. As protein: CATSREDSQETQYF.

V usage is TRBV3-1 and J usage is TRBJ1-1, with D unresolved. The CDR3 is 13 amino acids. Germline V gene data show CDR1 as LGHDT and CDR2 as YNNKEL (reference sequence). V lost 6 bases, J lost 4 bases, and 12 bases lay in between. CDR3 sequence reads: CASSITRATEAFF. CDR3 DNA: TGTGCCAGCAGTATAACTCGGGCCACTGAAGCTTTCTTT.

This clonotype has at least ten counts. The V gene is TRBV20-1, the J gene TRBJ1-5; 7 bases align to TRBD1. The CDR3 is 13 amino acids. The ends lost 6 bases at V and 2 bases at J; junction bases unmatched: 4. Germline values: CDR1 DFQATT, CDR2 SNEGSKA (reference sequence). DNA for the CDR3: TGCAGTGCCAAGGGGGCGGGCAATCAGCCCCAGCATTTT. As protein: CSAKGAGNQPQHF.

This clonotype was seen a few times. The chain is built from TRBV6-5 and TRBJ1-1, with 7 bases fitting TRBD1. This CDR3 spans 14 amino acids. From germline, CDR1 is MNHEY and CDR2 SVGAGI. V shed 2 bases, J shed 3 bases, and the junction held 3 bases outside the gene matches. As DNA, the CDR3 is TGTGCCAGCAGTTACAACAGGGGCGACACTGAAGCTTTCTTT. As protein: CASSYNRGDTEAFF.

This clonotype was seen only a few times. This chain uses TRBV28 with TRBJ2-5; the match to TRBD2 covers 7 bases. CDR1 and CDR2 from the germline V gene are MDHEN and SYDVKM. The CDR3 length is 16 residues. Trimming cost V 3 bases and J 1 base; bases outside gene matches: 8. The CDR3 nucleotides are TGTGCCAGCAGTTTCTTCGGCGGGGGACTCCAAGAGACCCAGTACTTC. This gives the protein CASSFFGGGLQETQYF. Complete variable domain (other parts from reference TRBV28 and TRBJ2-5): DVKVTQSSRYLVKRTGEKVFLECVQDMDHENMFWYRQDPGLGLRLIYFSYDVKMKEKGDIPEGYSVSREKKERFSLILESASTNQTSMYLCASSFFGGGLQETQYFGPGTRLLVL.